These T cell receptor beta chains were read from a single sample in a study of shared clonotypes between healthy human individuals. The data were produced by immunoSEQ multiplex PCR, yet TCRdb's version contains in-frame clones alone and is incomplete. This table holds millions of clones, 85% to 95% found once. Sequenced sample: naive CD4+ T cells sorted from blood. Receptors originate from a man younger than 35 in good health. Each CDR3 is given with its conserved first and last residue. D genes are given only for firm matches. Rows give clone size only sometimes, using once, few, many, or a class for an expanded clone.

V: TRBV9
J: TRBJ2-7
D: TRBD2
size: -
DNA: TGTGCCAGCAGCGTAGGCGGGGGTACCTCCGAGCAGTACTTC
CDR3: CASSVGGGTSEQYF

V: TRBV27
J: TRBJ1-5
D: -
size: -
DNA: TGTGCCAGCAGTTTACAGAGCAATCAGCCCCAGCATTTT
CDR3: CASSLQSNQPQHF

V: TRBV29-1
J: TRBJ2-5
D: -
size: -
DNA: TGCAGCACGAATGGGCAGAAACAAGAGACCCAGTACTTC
CDR3: CSTNGQKQETQYF

V: TRBV30
J: TRBJ2-1
D: TRBD2
size: -
DNA: TGTGCCTGGAGTATCACCTGGAGCGGGGGGTTGTATGAGCAGTTCTTC
CDR3: CAWSITWSGGLYEQFF

V: TRBV18
J: TRBJ1-2
D: -
size: -
DNA: TGTGCCAGCTCAATACTACAGGTGAACTATGGCTACACCTTC
CDR3: CASSILQVNYGYTF

V: TRBV9
J: TRBJ1-5
D: -
size: -
DNA: TGTGCCAGCAGCCAAAACGGACAAAATAATCAGCCCCAGCATTTT
CDR3: CASSQNGQNNQPQHF

V: TRBV11-2
J: TRBJ2-5
D: TRBD2
size: -
DNA: TGTGCCAGCAGCTCCTTAGCGGGAGGGGGGGAGACCCAGTACTTC
CDR3: CASSSLAGGGETQYF

V: TRBV18
J: TRBJ1-1
D: TRBD1
size: -
DNA: TGTGCCAGCTCACCCCAGGGGGCCACTGAAGCTTTCTTT
CDR3: CASSPQGATEAFF

V: TRBV25-1
J: TRBJ2-2
D: TRBD2
size: few
DNA: TGTGCCAGCAGTGAACTAGCGGAAGGGCCCGGGGAGCTGTTTTTT
CDR3: CASSELAEGPGELFF

V: TRBV13
J: TRBJ2-1
D: TRBD2
size: -
DNA: TGTGCCAGCAGCCTGGGACTAGCGGCCAAGGGCTCCTACAATGAGCAGTTCTTC
CDR3: CASSLGLAAKGSYNEQFF

V: TRBV29-1
J: TRBJ2-5
D: TRBD2
size: -
DNA: TGCAGCGTTGTGGGGGGGTACCAAGAGACCCAGTACTTC
CDR3: CSVVGGYQETQYF

V: TRBV6-5
J: TRBJ1-1
D: -
size: -
DNA: TGTGCCAGCAGTTACGACAGAAGCCCAAGCACTGAAGCTTTCTTT
CDR3: CASSYDRSPSTEAFF

V: TRBV28
J: TRBJ2-7
D: -
size: -
DNA: TGTGCCAGCAGTTTATTCGGCAGCCGCTACGAGCAGTACTTC
CDR3: CASSLFGSRYEQYF

V: TRBV30
J: TRBJ2-1
D: -
size: -
DNA: TGTGCCTGGAGTGTGTCGGGTGAGCAGTTCTTC
CDR3: CAWSVSGEQFF

V: TRBV6-1
J: TRBJ2-5
D: -
size: -
DNA: TGTGCCAGCAGTGAAATGGGAGCAGGGGTGCTCCGGACCCAGTACTTC
CDR3: CASSEMGAGVLRTQYF

V: TRBV6-6
J: TRBJ2-3
D: TRBD1
size: -
DNA: TGTGCCAGCAGACAACAGGGGAACACAGATACGCAGTATTTT
CDR3: CASRQQGNTDTQYF

V: TRBV11-1
J: TRBJ2-1
D: -
size: -
DNA: TGTGCCAGCAGCTTACCAGGGTCGCCCTACAATGAGCAGTTCTTC
CDR3: CASSLPGSPYNEQFF

V: TRBV27
J: TRBJ2-5
D: TRBD2
size: -
DNA: TGTGCCAGCAGTTTAGCGGGAGTTGGAGAGACCCAGTACTTC
CDR3: CASSLAGVGETQYF

V: TRBV29-1
J: TRBJ2-7
D: TRBD1
size: few
DNA: TGCAGCGCTAACAGGGGAGTTGGCGAGCAGTACTTC
CDR3: CSANRGVGEQYF

V: TRBV7-2
J: TRBJ1-5
D: -
size: -
DNA: TGTGCCAGCAGCTCCGCAGGATCACAACCCCAGCATTTT
CDR3: CASSSAGSQPQHF

V: TRBV18
J: TRBJ2-7
D: -
size: -
DNA: TGTGCCAGCTCGCCGGGACGGAGGGCTTACGAGCAGTACTTC
CDR3: CASSPGRRAYEQYF

V: TRBV5-8
J: TRBJ2-3
D: TRBD2
size: -
DNA: TGTGCCAGCAGCCTCGGACTAGCGGGGGGGAAGGATACGCAGTATTTT
CDR3: CASSLGLAGGKDTQYF

V: TRBV5-4
J: TRBJ2-2
D: -
size: -
DNA: TGTGCCAGCAGCTCGGACAGTCGGACCGGGGAGCTGTTTTTT
CDR3: CASSSDSRTGELFF

V: TRBV2
J: TRBJ1-6
D: -
size: -
DNA: TGTGCCAGCAGTGAACGGTACAGTAATTCACCCCTCCACTTT
CDR3: CASSERYSNSPLHF

V: TRBV7-2
J: TRBJ2-5
D: -
size: -
DNA: TGTGCCAGCAGCTCCAGGAGGGTAGGGCAAGAGACCCAGTACTTC
CDR3: CASSSRRVGQETQYF

V: TRBV25-1
J: TRBJ1-1
D: TRBD1
size: -
DNA: TGTGCCAGCAGTGGCCGGGACAGCTCTATGAACACTGAAGCTTTCTTT
CDR3: CASSGRDSSMNTEAFF

V: TRBV5-1
J: TRBJ1-3
D: -
size: -
DNA: TGCGCCAGCAGCTTGGGCGTTGGCTCTGGAAACACCATATATTTT
CDR3: CASSLGVGSGNTIYF

V: TRBV28
J: TRBJ1-2
D: -
size: -
DNA: TGTGCCAGCAGTTTACAGGATAGAGGTGGCTACACCTTC
CDR3: CASSLQDRGGYTF

V: TRBV19
J: TRBJ2-7
D: -
size: -
DNA: TGTGCCAGTAGTAAAACAACAGGGACCTGGGGCTACGAGCAGTACTTC
CDR3: CASSKTTGTWGYEQYF

V: TRBV9
J: TRBJ2-5
D: TRBD2
size: -
DNA: TGTGCCAGCAGCGTAGGGCCGGGACTAGCGATGGAGACCCAGTACTTC
CDR3: CASSVGPGLAMETQYF

V: TRBV13
J: TRBJ1-3
D: -
size: -
DNA: TGTGCCAGCAGAAAAGGCAAGATAAGCTCTGGAAACACCATATATTTT
CDR3: CASRKGKISSGNTIYF

V: TRBV19
J: TRBJ1-1
D: TRBD1
size: once
DNA: TGTGCCAGTAGGTCCCGAGGACAGGGGGGAACTGAAGCTTTCTTT
CDR3: CASRSRGQGGTEAFF

V: TRBV7-2
J: TRBJ1-5
D: -
size: once
DNA: TGTGCCAGCAGCTTAGTGTCAGGGAATCAGCCCCAGCATTTT
CDR3: CASSLVSGNQPQHF

V: TRBV10-3
J: TRBJ2-7
D: TRBD2
size: -
DNA: TGTGCCATCAGTGAGAGCGGGGCCTCCTACGAGCAGTACTTC
CDR3: CAISESGASYEQYF

V: TRBV7-8
J: TRBJ2-7
D: -
size: -
DNA: TGTGCCAGCAGCTTAGACTGGGGGTACGAGCAGTACTTC
CDR3: CASSLDWGYEQYF

V: TRBV2
J: TRBJ1-2
D: TRBD1
size: -
DNA: TGTGCCAGCAGTGGGTCAGCCGGGACAGGGGGCAAGGGTGGCTACACCTTC
CDR3: CASSGSAGTGGKGGYTF

V: TRBV6-1
J: TRBJ1-2
D: -
size: -
DNA: TGTGCCAGCAGTGAAAGAGGGTATGGCTACACCTTC
CDR3: CASSERGYGYTF